A selection of T cell receptor beta chains follows, all from one sample in a study of post-analysis software for immune sequencing data. TCRdb recomputed calls from the PCR reads with MiXCR, one row per CDR3 protein. The data contain 700,000 to 900,000 distinct CDR3 sequences, roughly 46% of them seen just once; the ten biggest clones take up 4.9%. The sequencing sample was made of blood. All receptors come from a girl between 10 and 17 years old with multiple sclerosis. The CDR3 runs from the conserved cysteine through the conserved F or W. The order of the fields is J gene, clone size, V gene, D gene, CDR3 DNA, CDR3 protein. D genes are given only for firm matches. Not all rows give a size; the values are once, few, many and, for expanded clones, a class.

>TRBJ2-1|.|TRBV2|.
TGTGCCACACAGGGTTACAATGAGCAGTTCTTC
CATQGYNEQFF
>TRBJ2-5|.|TRBV7-2|TRBD2
TGTGCCAGCAGCTTAGGGACTAGCGGGGCTAATGAGCAGTACTTC
CASSLGTSGANEQYF
>TRBJ2-5|few|TRBV3-1|.
TGTGCCAGCAGCCATCCATCAGGGGGGCAAGAGACCCAGTACTTC
CASSHPSGGQETQYF
>TRBJ2-3|.|TRBV29-1|TRBD1
TGCAGCCCACGCCTCGGACAGGGGCCGCAGTATTTT
CSPRLGQGPQYF
>TRBJ1-1|.|TRBV28|.
TGTGCCAGCAGTTCGGTTGGGGCTTTCTTT
CASSSVGAFF
>TRBJ2-1|.|TRBV7-9|TRBD2
TGTGCCAGCAGCTGGACGCTAGCGGGAGGGCCCGATGAGCAGTTCTTC
CASSWTLAGGPDEQFF
>TRBJ2-1|.|TRBV12-3/TRBV12-4|TRBD2
TGTGCCAGCAGTTTAATCGTCTTGATGGGTCTGGGGACTAGTAGTGAGCAGTTCTTC
CASSLIVLMGLGTSSEQFF
>TRBJ1-4|.|TRBV6-6|.
TGTGCCAGCAGTTACTCGTTCCAGGCGGGCGAAAAACTGTTTTTT
CASSYSFQAGEKLFF
>TRBJ2-7|.|TRBV10-3|.
TGTGCCATCAGTGAGGCGGCTAGCTCCTACAATGAGCAGTACTTC
CAISEAASSYNEQYF
>TRBJ1-1|.|TRBV18|.
TGTGCCAGCTCACCACCAAACCTAGATCCCTTTGAAGCTTTCTTT
CASSPPNLDPFEAFF
>TRBJ1-4|.|TRBV25-1|TRBD1
TGTGCCAGCAGTGGCGGGACAGTTTTTAATGAAAAACTGTTTTTT
CASSGGTVFNEKLFF
>TRBJ1-2|.|TRBV28|.
TGTGCCAGCAGTCCCAAGGGGGGCTATGGCTACACCTTC
CASSPKGGYGYTF
>TRBJ2-7|few|TRBV18|TRBD2
TGTGCCAGCTCACCTAGCGGGAGCTCCGAGCAGTACTTC
CASSPSGSSEQYF
>TRBJ2-3|few|TRBV7-9|TRBD2
TGTGCCAGCAGCCCCCCTAGCGGGCCGATCTCAGATACGCAGTATTTT
CASSPPSGPISDTQYF
>TRBJ2-1|.|TRBV28|.
TGTGCCAGCAGTTTATGGACAGGGAGGTCCTACGATGAGCAGTTCTTC
CASSLWTGRSYDEQFF
>TRBJ2-6|once|TRBV7-6|.
TGTGCCAGCAGCTTAGCGTATTCTGGGGCCAACGTCCGGACTTTC
CASSLAYSGANVRTF
>TRBJ2-1|.|TRBV29-1|TRBD1
TGCAGCGTTGATCCGGGACAGGGGGCGAATGAGCAGTTCTTC
CSVDPGQGANEQFF
>TRBJ1-2|.|TRBV29-1|.
TGCAGCGTTGAAGCAGCCTACTACACCTTC
CSVEAAYYTF
>TRBJ2-1|.|TRBV6-6|TRBD2
TGTGCCAGCAGTTACGCGGGACTAGCGCAGTTCTTC
CASSYAGLAQFF
>TRBJ2-3|once|TRBV5-1|TRBD1
TGCGCCAGCAGCTTGTTAAGGGGGCAAGCAGATACGCAGTATTTT
CASSLLRGQADTQYF
>TRBJ2-1|few|TRBV7-6|TRBD2
TGTGCCAGCAGCTTCACTAGCGGGAGATACAATGAGCAGTTCTTC
CASSFTSGRYNEQFF
>TRBJ1-2|.|TRBV6-6|.
TGTGCCAGCACCTACGGGGGAAGCTATGGCTACACCTTC
CASTYGGSYGYTF
>TRBJ2-7|.|TRBV19|TRBD1
TGTGCCAGTAGTGAGGGACAGGGGAGGTACGAGCAGTACTTC
CASSEGQGRYEQYF
>TRBJ2-6|.|TRBV29-1|.
TGCAGCGTGACGGAATGGGCGTCTGGGGCCAACGTCCTGACTTTC
CSVTEWASGANVLTF
>TRBJ2-1|few|TRBV12-3/TRBV12-4|.
TGTGCCAGCAGTTTAAGGCGGCCCGCCGACAATGAGCAGTTCTTC
CASSLRRPADNEQFF
>TRBJ1-2|.|TRBV12-3/TRBV12-4|.
TGTGCCAGCAGTTTATACTATGGCTACACCTTC
CASSLYYGYTF
>TRBJ1-1|.|TRBV18|.
TGTGCCAGCTCACCACGAAAGTACACTGAAGCTTTCTTT
CASSPRKYTEAFF